Listed below are T cell receptor beta chains from one sample, sequenced in a study of cytomegalovirus exposure and HLA in healthy donors. Some clones are missing from TCRdb's copy, which holds only in-frame ones; the method was immunoSEQ multiplex PCR. Among 76,000 or so clones listed, roughly 95% were seen once. The sequenced material came from PBMCs. The receptors here all came from a woman aged 18-29 years in good health and CMV-seropositive. Each CDR3 is given with its conserved first and last residue. A D gene is named only where the DNA matches it firmly. For some rows the clone size is stated as once, few or many, or as a class when expanded; others skip it.

clone_size j_call d_call v_call cdr3_nt cdr3_aa
. TRBJ2-3 . TRBV28 TGTGCCAGCAGTTTTACAGCGGAGGGCACAGATACGCAGTATTTT CASSFTAEGTDTQYF
once TRBJ2-1 . TRBV11-1 TGTGCCAGCAGGGCAGAAGCAGGCATCAATGAGCAGTTCTTC CASRAEAGINEQFF
. TRBJ2-3 TRBD2 TRBV19 TGTGCCAGTAGTATAATAGCGGGAGGGATTTTTTCTAGCACAGATACGCAGTATTTT CASSIIAGGIFSSTDTQYF
once TRBJ1-1 . TRBV7-9 TGTGCCAGCAGCTTATTCGGGGTCGAGAACACTGAAGCTTTCTTT CASSLFGVENTEAFF
once TRBJ2-2 . TRBV10-3 TGTGCCATCAGCAGACAGGAGGACTCCGGGGAGCTGTTTTTT CAISRQEDSGELFF
. TRBJ1-2 . TRBV5-8 TGTGCCAGCAGCTTGCCAGGAGGAGGCTACACCTTC CASSLPGGGYTF
few TRBJ1-2 TRBD1 TRBV30 TGTGCCCGCCTAAGAGACAGGGGTAACTATGGCTACACCTTC CARLRDRGNYGYTF
. TRBJ2-5 TRBD2 TRBV7-2 TGTGCCAGCACTGAGCGGGGGCCCCAAGAGACCCAGTACTTC CASTERGPQETQYF
. TRBJ1-4 TRBD1 TRBV18 TGTGCCAGCTCAAAACTGACAGGGCTTAATGAAAAACTGTTTTTT CASSKLTGLNEKLFF
. TRBJ2-1 TRBD2 TRBV7-3 TGTGCCAGCAGCTCCCGGGACTATCCCCATGAGCAGTTCTTC CASSSRDYPHEQFF
. TRBJ2-7 . TRBV28 TGTGCCAGCAGTTTGTTGGACAGTTCCTACGAGCAGTACTTC CASSLLDSSYEQYF
. TRBJ1-1 . TRBV4-3 TGCGCCAGCAGCCAAGAGTCAGGCGATACTCGTAACACTGAAGCTTTCTTT CASSQESGDTRNTEAFF
once TRBJ1-1 . TRBV18 TGTGCCAGCTCACCATTGACACCAAACACTGAAGCTTTCTTT CASSPLTPNTEAFF
. TRBJ1-5 . TRBV19 TGTGCCAGTAGTATTAATGGCAATCAGCCCCAGCATTTT CASSINGNQPQHF
. TRBJ2-7 . TRBV14 TGTGCCAGCAGCCAAGATTCCAGGGGCCACGAGCAGTACTTC CASSQDSRGHEQYF
. TRBJ2-4 . TRBV5-1 TGCGCCAGCAGCTTGGACAACCTAGCCAAAAACATTCAGTACTTC CASSLDNLAKNIQYF
. TRBJ2-1 . TRBV5-4 TGTGCCAGCAGCTCTAACGGGTGGTTGTCAAACAATGAGCAGTTCTTC CASSSNGWLSNNEQFF
. TRBJ2-1 TRBD1 TRBV11-1 TGTGCCAGCAGTCGGGGACAGGTATCGAGCAATGAGCAGTTCTTC CASSRGQVSSNEQFF
once TRBJ2-1 TRBD1 TRBV6-6 TGTGCCAGCAGTGACGAGGGGGCGGACTACAATGAGCAGTTCTTC CASSDEGADYNEQFF
. TRBJ2-2 . TRBV4-2 TGTGCCAGCAGCCAAGACCTAGCCGGGGAGCTGTTTTTT CASSQDLAGELFF
. TRBJ1-1 TRBD1 TRBV18 TGTGCCAGCTCATCCCAACAGGGGGGGAACACTGAAGCTTTCTTT CASSSQQGGNTEAFF
. TRBJ1-4 . TRBV7-9 TGTGCCAGCAGCCCCGGACAGAATAATGAAAAACTGTTTTTT CASSPGQNNEKLFF
. TRBJ1-2 . TRBV11-2 TGTGCCAGCAGCTTAGGTGCCGGCTCCGGAGGCTATGGCTACACCTTC CASSLGAGSGGYGYTF
. TRBJ1-2 . TRBV5-6 TGTGCCAGCAGCGTTGCCGAGATAGCAGGGATATATGGCTACACCTTC CASSVAEIAGIYGYTF
. TRBJ1-1 TRBD1 TRBV11-3 TGTGCCAGCAGCTCCACAGGGGGCGTGACCACTGAAGCTTTCTTT CASSSTGGVTTEAFF
. TRBJ1-2 TRBD1 TRBV28 TGTGCCAGCAGTCGACAGGGGAATTTCCATGGCTACACCTTC CASSRQGNFHGYTF
few TRBJ2-2 . TRBV19 TGTGCCAGTAGTGGCAGGGGAGGGGGGCTCACCGGGGAGCTGTTTTTT CASSGRGGGLTGELFF
. TRBJ2-1 TRBD2 TRBV7-9 TGTGCCAGCAGCTCCCTCCCGAGCGGCGGGAGAAAGGATGAGCAGTTCTTC CASSSLPSGGRKDEQFF
. TRBJ2-2 . TRBV6-5 TGTGCCAGCAGCCCCGGGACACTCGACACCGGGGAGCTGTTTTTT CASSPGTLDTGELFF
. TRBJ1-1 TRBD1 TRBV7-6 TGTGCCAGCAGCCCCCAGCCCGATGACAGGGAGTATTTCTTT CASSPQPDDREYFF
once TRBJ2-1 TRBD1 TRBV6-5 TGTGCCAGCAGGACAGGGGGGACGGGGAATGAGCAGTTCTTC CASRTGGTGNEQFF
. TRBJ1-2 TRBD1 TRBV6-5 TGTGCCAGCAGTGGGACAGGCAACTATGGCTACACCTTC CASSGTGNYGYTF
. TRBJ2-5 TRBD2 TRBV9 TGTGCCAGCAGCTCGGTGAGGGGACTAGGAGAGACCCAGTACTTC CASSSVRGLGETQYF
few TRBJ2-7 TRBD1 TRBV15 TGTGCCACCAGCAGAGATGGGACAGGGTCCGGAGAGCAGTACTTC CATSRDGTGSGEQYF
. TRBJ2-7 TRBD1 TRBV28 TGTGCCAGCAGTCCGCGGACAGGGCCTTCTATATACGAGCAGTACTTC CASSPRTGPSIYEQYF
. TRBJ2-7 TRBD2 TRBV29-1 TGCAGCGTGGCGGGACTAGCTGTCAGAGGGTCCTACGAGCAGTACTTC CSVAGLAVRGSYEQYF
. TRBJ1-2 . TRBV15 TGTGCCACCAGCAGAGGGAGAGGGCACTATGGCTACACCTTC CATSRGRGHYGYTF
. TRBJ1-4 TRBD1 TRBV27 TGTGCCAGCAGTCGGACAGGAATTAGTGAAAAACTGTTTTTT CASSRTGISEKLFF
. TRBJ2-1 . TRBV7-2 TGTGCCAGCAGCTTTGACCCCCAGGGTGAGCAGTTCTTC CASSFDPQGEQFF
. TRBJ1-6 TRBD1 TRBV4-3 TGCGCCAGCAGCCAAGCTACAGGGGTACATTCACCCCTCCACTTT CASSQATGVHSPLHF
. TRBJ2-1 TRBD2 TRBV28 TGTGCCAGCAGCCTCCGAGCTAGCGGGAACAATGAGCAGTTCTTC CASSLRASGNNEQFF
. TRBJ1-1 TRBD1 TRBV5-1 TGCGCCAGCAGCTATGGACAGGGGACGAACACTGAAGCTTTCTTT CASSYGQGTNTEAFF
. TRBJ1-5 . TRBV28 TGTGCCAGCAGTCCCGTGCGGCAGCCCCAGCATTTT CASSPVRQPQHF
. TRBJ1-3 TRBD1 TRBV18 TGTGCCAGCTCACCGGGGACAGGCGGAGGAAACACCATATATTTT CASSPGTGGGNTIYF
. TRBJ1-3 . TRBV28 TGTGCCAGCAGTTTATCAGGGGCAGGAAACACCATATATTTT CASSLSGAGNTIYF
. TRBJ1-5 TRBD1 TRBV13 TGTGCCAGCAGCTTATTCGAGACAGGGAATCAGCCCCAGCATTTT CASSLFETGNQPQHF
. TRBJ1-2 TRBD1 TRBV4-1 TGCGCCAGCAGCCAAGGGTGGGACCACAGGGGGCTTTACTATGGCTACACCTTC CASSQGWDHRGLYYGYTF
. TRBJ1-5 . TRBV5-1 TGCGCCAGCAGCTTGAGGGGGGGCTTCGATCAGCCCCAGCATTTT CASSLRGGFDQPQHF
. TRBJ1-1 . TRBV2 TGTGCCAGCAGCCTAGGGCAGGCGGGGAACACTGAAGCTTTCTTT CASSLGQAGNTEAFF
. TRBJ2-1 TRBD2 TRBV9 TGTGCCAGCAGCGAGCGGGAGACCTACAATGAGCAGTTCTTC CASSERETYNEQFF
. TRBJ2-1 . TRBV5-1 TGCGCCAGCAGCTTCAGGGGCGGCTCCTACAATGAGCAGTTCTTC CASSFRGGSYNEQFF
. TRBJ1-3 TRBD1 TRBV27 TGTGCCAGCAGCCACAGGACAGGGATAAGCTCTGGAAACACCATATATTTT CASSHRTGISSGNTIYF
. TRBJ1-5 . TRBV19 TGTGCCAGTACCCCCGGGCAGGGAAAAAACAATCAGCCCCAGCATTTT CASTPGQGKNNQPQHF
. TRBJ2-7 . TRBV7-9 TGTGCCAGCAGCCCCCGAGAAATTTACGAGCAGTACTTC CASSPREIYEQYF
. TRBJ1-4 TRBD1 TRBV19 TGTGCCAGTACCGGGACAGGGACGAAAAAACTGTTTTTT CASTGTGTKKLFF